This record looks at one T cell receptor beta chain sequence and its context. The method was immunoSEQ multiplex PCR; TCRdb's version includes in-frame clones alone and lacks a portion of them. The data show 13,000 to 15,000 clones, with 68% seen just once and about a sixth held by the top ten. The data were taken from a study of CD4+ T cells in melanoma. There are 15 residues in the CDR3. The V gene's germline CDR1 is MNHEY and CDR2 SVGAGI. The junction had 4 bases not matched to a gene; V was cut back by 1 base and J by 4 bases. The source of this sequence is a human donor with melanoma. The sample comprised cells from a culture (not recorded whether cultured in vitro). The V call is TRBV6-5, the J call TRBJ2-3; TRBD2 aligns across 8 bases. DNA for the CDR3: TGTGCCAGCAGTTACTTGGGACTAGTGGCAGATACGCAGTATTTT. Its translation is CASSYLGLVADTQYF.